This T cell receptor (beta chain) came from a study of monozygotic twins with cystic fibrosis. Germline CDR1 LNHDA, CDR2 SQIVND (reference sequence). The CDR3 is 15 amino acids. With 5 bases removed from V and 8 bases from J, the gap between germline ends came to 21 bases. Regarding the study as a whole: Unrelated CF individuals shared fewer identical clonotypes than monozygotic CF twins.

Note on this clone: Its specificity is unknown.

Produced via immunoSEQ multiplex PCR; TCRdb's table is partial and in-frame only. The sample has just under 20,000 clones, about 90% seen once. This clonotype was sampled from a girl under 10 years old with cystic fibrosis. The specimen sequenced was blood. V is TRBV19 and J is TRBJ1-2; D is uncertain. CDR3 region: CASSGRPNSYVGYTF. DNA for the CDR3: TGTGCCAGTAGTGGGAGACCGAACTCGTATGTGGGCTACACCTTC.